A selection of T cell receptor beta chains follows, all from one sample in a study of CD8+ T cells in alopecia areata. Here immunoSEQ multiplex PCR was the method, and the copy in TCRdb shows in-frame clones only, minus some. The repertoire includes about 190,000 clones, 64% of them detected once, and roughly 4.2% sits in the top ten. The specimen was CD4+ T cells sorted from blood, collected at week 4, from a patient treated with tofacitinib. The receptors originated from a human donor with alopecia areata. CDR3s include the opening cysteine and the closing phenylalanine or tryptophan. D genes are given only for firm matches. Size values are once, few and many counts, or a class for expanded clones, and some rows have none.

V gene: TRBV19
D gene: -
J gene: TRBJ1-2
clone size: -
CDR3 DNA: TGTGCCAGTAGGACAAGGTCCACATATGGCTACACCTTC
CDR3 protein: CASRTRSTYGYTF

V gene: TRBV7-2
D gene: TRBD2
J gene: TRBJ2-1
clone size: few
CDR3 DNA: TGTGCCAGCAGCTTAGCTAGCGGGGGGTGGAGTGAGCAGTTCTTC
CDR3 protein: CASSLASGGWSEQFF

V gene: TRBV27
D gene: -
J gene: TRBJ2-7
clone size: once
CDR3 DNA: TGTGCCATCGGGGCAGGGCGCGAGCAGTACTTC
CDR3 protein: CAIGAGREQYF

V gene: TRBV6-5
D gene: TRBD1
J gene: TRBJ1-6
clone size: -
CDR3 DNA: TGTGCCAGCAGTTACGCGAGGACAGGGATCTCACCCCTCCACTTT
CDR3 protein: CASSYARTGISPLHF

V gene: TRBV5-1
D gene: TRBD1
J gene: TRBJ2-7
clone size: few
CDR3 DNA: TGCGCCAGCAGCTTGGGGGCGACAGGGACCTACGAGCAGTACTTC
CDR3 protein: CASSLGATGTYEQYF

V gene: TRBV9
D gene: -
J gene: TRBJ1-6
clone size: -
CDR3 DNA: TGTGCCAGCAGCGTCCGGGAGAATTCACCCCTCCACTTT
CDR3 protein: CASSVRENSPLHF

V gene: TRBV5-1
D gene: -
J gene: TRBJ1-5
clone size: -
CDR3 DNA: TGCGCCAGCAGCTTGGCGGGCATTAGCAATCAGCCCCAGCATTTT
CDR3 protein: CASSLAGISNQPQHF

V gene: TRBV29-1
D gene: -
J gene: TRBJ2-7
clone size: -
CDR3 DNA: TGCAGCGTAGAACAGGGAACGGGCTCCGAGCAGTACTTC
CDR3 protein: CSVEQGTGSEQYF

V gene: TRBV29-1
D gene: TRBD1
J gene: TRBJ1-4
clone size: -
CDR3 DNA: TGCAGCGCGGGACAGGCGAATGAAAAACTGTTTTTT
CDR3 protein: CSAGQANEKLFF

V gene: TRBV15
D gene: TRBD1
J gene: TRBJ1-4
clone size: -
CDR3 DNA: TGTGCCACCAGCGAACTGGGACAGGGAAATGAAAAACTGTTTTTT
CDR3 protein: CATSELGQGNEKLFF

V gene: TRBV10-3
D gene: -
J gene: TRBJ1-4
clone size: few
CDR3 DNA: TGTGCCATCAGTGAGGATGCCGGGGAAAAACTGTTTTTT
CDR3 protein: CAISEDAGEKLFF

V gene: TRBV5-4
D gene: TRBD2
J gene: TRBJ2-2
clone size: -
CDR3 DNA: TGTGCCAGCAGACGGACTAGCGGGGGGGAGAACACCGGGGAGCTGTTTTTT
CDR3 protein: CASRRTSGGENTGELFF

V gene: TRBV27
D gene: TRBD1
J gene: TRBJ2-5
clone size: -
CDR3 DNA: TGTGCCAGCAGCGCAGCTCGGGACAGGGTGGGAGAGACCCAGTACTTC
CDR3 protein: CASSAARDRVGETQYF

V gene: TRBV5-1
D gene: -
J gene: TRBJ2-2
clone size: -
CDR3 DNA: TGCGCCAGCAGCTTGGGGGATAACACCGGGGAGCTGTTTTTT
CDR3 protein: CASSLGDNTGELFF

V gene: TRBV19
D gene: TRBD1
J gene: TRBJ2-1
clone size: -
CDR3 DNA: TGTGCCAGTAGTACGATCCCCGGGACAGGGGGATATGAGCAGTTCTTC
CDR3 protein: CASSTIPGTGGYEQFF

V gene: TRBV11-2
D gene: -
J gene: TRBJ1-2
clone size: few
CDR3 DNA: TGTGCCAGCAGCTCCTACAAAAATAACTATGGCTACACCTTC
CDR3 protein: CASSSYKNNYGYTF

V gene: TRBV27
D gene: -
J gene: TRBJ1-1
clone size: -
CDR3 DNA: TGTGCCAGCAGCTCGACAGGGAACACTGAAGCTTTCTTT
CDR3 protein: CASSSTGNTEAFF

V gene: TRBV7-8
D gene: TRBD2
J gene: TRBJ2-6
clone size: -
CDR3 DNA: TGTGCCAGCAGCGCGGGGGTTTCGGGGGCCAACGTCCTGACTTTC
CDR3 protein: CASSAGVSGANVLTF

V gene: TRBV6-1
D gene: TRBD2
J gene: TRBJ2-1
clone size: -
CDR3 DNA: TGTGCCAGCAGTCGTAGCGGGACTTACAATGAGCAGTTCTTC
CDR3 protein: CASSRSGTYNEQFF

V gene: TRBV23-1
D gene: TRBD1
J gene: TRBJ2-1
clone size: once
CDR3 DNA: TGCGCCAGCAGTCAATCTACTCGGGACAGCTACAATGAGCAGTTCTTC
CDR3 protein: CASSQSTRDSYNEQFF

V gene: TRBV7-8
D gene: -
J gene: TRBJ2-5
clone size: -
CDR3 DNA: TGTGCCAGCACCCAAGGGTTAGAAGAGACCCAGTACTTC
CDR3 protein: CASTQGLEETQYF

V gene: TRBV5-4
D gene: -
J gene: TRBJ2-3
clone size: few
CDR3 DNA: TGTGCCAGCAGCTTCGTCCAGGGAGATACGCAGTATTTT
CDR3 protein: CASSFVQGDTQYF

V gene: TRBV29-1
D gene: TRBD2
J gene: TRBJ2-1
clone size: few
CDR3 DNA: TGCAGCGTTGAAGGGATCCTGCTAGCGGGGGCTACACTTAACAATGAGCAGTTCTTC
CDR3 protein: CSVEGILLAGATLNNEQFF

V gene: TRBV4-2
D gene: TRBD1
J gene: TRBJ2-5
clone size: few
CDR3 DNA: TGTGCCAGCAGCCTCATCGACAGGGAAGAGACCCAGTACTTC
CDR3 protein: CASSLIDREETQYF

V gene: TRBV5-6
D gene: -
J gene: TRBJ2-5
clone size: -
CDR3 DNA: TGTGCCAGCAGCTCCAATTCAGGGGTAGAGACCCAGTACTTC
CDR3 protein: CASSSNSGVETQYF

V gene: TRBV7-2
D gene: TRBD2
J gene: TRBJ2-2
clone size: -
CDR3 DNA: TGTGCCAGCAGCTTTTTAGCGGGGGGCCCCGGGGAGCTGTTTTTT
CDR3 protein: CASSFLAGGPGELFF

V gene: TRBV4-1
D gene: -
J gene: TRBJ1-6
clone size: once
CDR3 DNA: TGCGCCAGCACCCCTGGACCAATTGATTCACCCCTCCACTTT
CDR3 protein: CASTPGPIDSPLHF

V gene: TRBV7-2
D gene: TRBD2
J gene: TRBJ2-7
clone size: -
CDR3 DNA: TGTGCCAGCAGCCCCCGGGCGGGGGGCAGCTCCTACGAGCAGTACTTC
CDR3 protein: CASSPRAGGSSYEQYF

V gene: TRBV19
D gene: -
J gene: TRBJ1-1
clone size: -
CDR3 DNA: TGTGCCAGTAGCCCACGGGAAAAGCCAGCTTTCTTT
CDR3 protein: CASSPREKPAFF

V gene: TRBV7-9
D gene: -
J gene: TRBJ1-1
clone size: once
CDR3 DNA: TGTGCCAGCAGCTTACAGGGGAGTATCGCTGAAGCTTTCTTT
CDR3 protein: CASSLQGSIAEAFF

V gene: TRBV6-1
D gene: -
J gene: TRBJ1-5
clone size: few
CDR3 DNA: TGTGCCAGCAGTGACGGAGGAAATCAGCCCCAGCATTTT
CDR3 protein: CASSDGGNQPQHF